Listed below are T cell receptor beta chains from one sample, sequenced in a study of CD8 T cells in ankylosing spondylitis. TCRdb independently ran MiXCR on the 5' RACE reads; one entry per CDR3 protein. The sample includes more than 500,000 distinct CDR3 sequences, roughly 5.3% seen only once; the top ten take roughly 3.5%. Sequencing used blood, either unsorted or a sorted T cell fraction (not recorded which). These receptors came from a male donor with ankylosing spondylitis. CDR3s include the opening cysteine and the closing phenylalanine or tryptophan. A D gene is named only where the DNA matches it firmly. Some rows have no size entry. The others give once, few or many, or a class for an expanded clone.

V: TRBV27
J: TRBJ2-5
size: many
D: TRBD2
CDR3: CASSQSGVETQYF
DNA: TGTGCCAGCAGTCAAAGCGGGGTCGAGACCCAGTACTTC

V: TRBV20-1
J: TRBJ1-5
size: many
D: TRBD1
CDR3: CSAGRQGLGNQPQHF
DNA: TGCAGTGCTGGAAGACAGGGGCTAGGCAATCAGCCCCAGCATTTT

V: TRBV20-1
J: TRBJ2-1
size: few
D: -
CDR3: CSARTRITNNEQFF
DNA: TGCAGTGCTAGGACGAGGATTACGAATAATGAGCAGTTCTTC

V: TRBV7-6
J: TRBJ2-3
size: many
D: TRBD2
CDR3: CASSLDFRSGSPDTQYF
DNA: TGTGCCAGCAGCTTAGATTTTCGGAGCGGGAGCCCGGATACGCAGTATTTT

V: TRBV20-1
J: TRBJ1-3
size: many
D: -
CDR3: CSASHSRGRDTIYF
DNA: TGCAGTGCTAGTCATTCCAGGGGCAGGGACACCATATATTTT

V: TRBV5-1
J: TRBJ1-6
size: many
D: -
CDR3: CASSLSSPRVSSVNSPLHF
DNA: TGCGCCAGCAGCTTGTCCTCTCCGAGAGTTTCATCCGTGAATTCACCCCTCCACTTT

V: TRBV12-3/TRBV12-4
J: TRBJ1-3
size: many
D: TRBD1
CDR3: CASSFGDRSSGNTIYF
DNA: TGTGCCAGCAGTTTCGGGGACAGGAGCTCTGGAAACACCATATATTTT

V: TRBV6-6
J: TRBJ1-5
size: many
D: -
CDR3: CASERQANQPQHF
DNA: TGTGCCAGCGAGAGACAGGCCAATCAGCCCCAGCATTTT

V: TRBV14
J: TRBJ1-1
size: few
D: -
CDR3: CASSHTGYGAEAFF
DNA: TGTGCCAGCAGCCACACAGGGTATGGGGCTGAAGCTTTCTTT

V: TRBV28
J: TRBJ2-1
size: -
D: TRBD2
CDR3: CASSLAGDRHEQFF
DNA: TGTGCCAGCAGTCTAGCGGGAGATCGACATGAGCAGTTCTTC

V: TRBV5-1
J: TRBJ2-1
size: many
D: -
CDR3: CASSSDPGVEYNEQFF
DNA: TGCGCCAGCAGCTCAGACCCGGGAGTTGAATACAATGAGCAGTTCTTC

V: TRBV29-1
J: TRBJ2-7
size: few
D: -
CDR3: CSVGLSTASGQYF
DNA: TGCAGCGTTGGGCTAAGTACAGCGAGCGGGCAGTACTTC

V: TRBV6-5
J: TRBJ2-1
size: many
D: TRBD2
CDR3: CASSYYGRSYNEQFF
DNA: TGTGCCAGCAGTTACTACGGGAGGAGTTACAATGAGCAGTTCTTC

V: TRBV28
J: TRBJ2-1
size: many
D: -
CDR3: CASTLTHNEQFF
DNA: TGTGCCAGCACCCTTACCCACAATGAGCAGTTCTTC

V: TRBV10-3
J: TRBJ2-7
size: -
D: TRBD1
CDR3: CAILDPGTGFYEQYF
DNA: TGTGCCATACTTGACCCCGGGACAGGGTTCTACGAGCAGTACTTC

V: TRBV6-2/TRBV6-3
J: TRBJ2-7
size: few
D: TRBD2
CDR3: CASSRDYPISYEQYF
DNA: TGTGCCAGCAGCCGGGACTATCCGATTTCCTACGAGCAGTACTTC

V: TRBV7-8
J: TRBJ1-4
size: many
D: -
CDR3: CASSLAYRRLNEKLFF
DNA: TGTGCCAGCAGCTTAGCATATCGCAGACTTAATGAAAAACTGTTTTTT

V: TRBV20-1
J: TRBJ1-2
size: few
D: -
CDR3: CSASHPGGYGYTF
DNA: TGCAGTGCTAGCCACCCCGGGGGCTATGGCTACACCTTC

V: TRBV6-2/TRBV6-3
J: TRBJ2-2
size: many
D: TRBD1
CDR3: CASSLTGVTGELFF
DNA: TGTGCCAGCAGTTTGACAGGGGTCACCGGGGAGCTGTTTTTT

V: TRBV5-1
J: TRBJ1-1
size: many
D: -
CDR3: CASSEFGTENTEAFF
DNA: TGCGCCAGCAGCGAGTTTGGGACGGAGAACACTGAAGCTTTCTTT

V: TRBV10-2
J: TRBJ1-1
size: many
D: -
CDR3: CASNRPMNTEAFF
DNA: TGCGCCAGCAATCGACCGATGAACACTGAAGCTTTCTTT

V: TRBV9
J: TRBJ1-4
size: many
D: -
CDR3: CASSVVPTATNEKLFF
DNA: TGTGCCAGCAGCGTAGTACCCACAGCAACTAATGAAAAACTGTTTTTT

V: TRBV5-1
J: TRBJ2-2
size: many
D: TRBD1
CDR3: CASSRQGQPGELFF
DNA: TGCGCCAGCAGCCGACAGGGTCAGCCCGGGGAGCTGTTTTTT

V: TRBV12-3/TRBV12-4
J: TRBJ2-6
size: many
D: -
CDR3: CASSLGPSGANVLTF
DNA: TGTGCCAGCAGCCTAGGTCCGTCTGGGGCCAACGTCCTGACTTTC

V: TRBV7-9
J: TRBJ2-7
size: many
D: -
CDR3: CASSLGTEGLKGEQYF
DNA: TGTGCCAGCAGCCTAGGGACGGAGGGCCTTAAGGGCGAGCAGTACTTC

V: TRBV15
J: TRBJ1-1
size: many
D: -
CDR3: CATSREMDTEAFF
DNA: TGTGCCACCAGCAGAGAGATGGACACTGAAGCTTTCTTT

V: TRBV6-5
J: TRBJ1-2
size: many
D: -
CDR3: CASSSPDDGYTF
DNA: TGTGCCAGCAGTTCGCCGGACGATGGCTACACCTTC

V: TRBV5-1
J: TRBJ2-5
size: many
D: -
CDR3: CASSPRVDETQYF
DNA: TGCGCCAGCAGCCCAAGGGTGGACGAGACCCAGTACTTC

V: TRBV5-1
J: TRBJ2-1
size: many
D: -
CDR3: CASSGMNSYNEQFF
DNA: TGCGCCAGCAGTGGGATGAACTCCTACAATGAGCAGTTCTTC

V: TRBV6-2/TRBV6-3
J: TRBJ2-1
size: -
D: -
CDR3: CASRQMGGGQNNEQFF
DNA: TGTGCCAGCAGGCAGATGGGCGGGGGCCAAAACAATGAGCAGTTCTTC

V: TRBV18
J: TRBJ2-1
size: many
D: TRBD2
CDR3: CASSPRAGERYNEQFF
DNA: TGTGCCAGCTCACCAAGAGCGGGGGAGCGATACAATGAGCAGTTCTTC